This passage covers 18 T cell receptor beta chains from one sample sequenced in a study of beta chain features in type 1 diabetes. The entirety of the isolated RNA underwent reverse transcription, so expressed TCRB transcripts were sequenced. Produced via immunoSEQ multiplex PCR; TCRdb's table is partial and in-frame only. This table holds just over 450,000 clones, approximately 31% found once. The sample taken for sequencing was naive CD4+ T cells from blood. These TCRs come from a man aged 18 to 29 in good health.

The CDR3 loop reads CASSQEQFQGLAKNIQYF. The CDR3 region has the DNA TGCGCCAGCAGCCAAGAGCAGTTCCAGGGCCTAGCCAAAAACATTCAGTACTTC. V and J are TRBV4-1 and TRBJ2-4; tentatively, D is TRBD1 (5 bases). V lost 0 bases to trimming and J lost 0 bases, with 15 bases between them. This CDR3 region has 18 residues. Germline V gives CDR1 MGHRA, CDR2 YSYEKL.

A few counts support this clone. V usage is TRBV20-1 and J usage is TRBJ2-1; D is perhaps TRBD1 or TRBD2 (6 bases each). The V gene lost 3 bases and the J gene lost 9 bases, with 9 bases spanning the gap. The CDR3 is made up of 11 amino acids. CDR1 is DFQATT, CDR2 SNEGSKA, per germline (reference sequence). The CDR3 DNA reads TGCAGTGCTAGTAAGGGGGGTGAGCAGTTCTTC. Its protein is CSASKGGEQFF.

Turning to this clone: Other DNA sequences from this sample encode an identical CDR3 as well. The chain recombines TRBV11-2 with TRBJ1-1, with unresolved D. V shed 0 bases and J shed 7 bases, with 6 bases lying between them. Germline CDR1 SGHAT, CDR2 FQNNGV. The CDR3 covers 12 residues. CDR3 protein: CASSLDRGEAFF. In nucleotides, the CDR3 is TGTGCCAGCAGCTTAGATCGGGGTGAAGCTTTCTTT.

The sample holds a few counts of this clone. The CDR3, as DNA: TGCGCCAGCAGCCGCGGACTCGGGGGGAATGAGCAGTTCTTC. This sequence encodes CASSRGLGGNEQFF. The J gene is TRBJ2-1, the V gene TRBV4-1, with 7 bases matching TRBD2. With V trimmed by 4 bases and J by 7 bases, 7 bases remained unmatched. The CDR3 loop spans 14 amino acids. CDR1 and CDR2 (germline): MGHRA, YSYEKL.

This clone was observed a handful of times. The CDR3 reads CASRTSGSDEQFF. The DNA of the CDR3 is TGTGCCAGCAGGACTAGCGGGAGCGATGAGCAGTTCTTC. The chain couples TRBV28 to TRBJ2-1; TRBD2 matches at 12 bases. Germline CDR1 is MDHEN and CDR2 is SYDVKM. The CDR3 covers 13 residues. The V and J ends lost 6 bases and 8 bases, in that order; junction bases with no gene match: 2.

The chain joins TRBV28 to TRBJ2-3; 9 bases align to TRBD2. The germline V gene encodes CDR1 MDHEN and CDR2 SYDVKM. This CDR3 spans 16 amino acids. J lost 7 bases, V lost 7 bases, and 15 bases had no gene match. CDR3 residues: CASTWVGAGGPYTQYF. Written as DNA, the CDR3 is TGTGCCAGCACCTGGGTGGGCGCGGGAGGGCCTTATACGCAGTATTTT.

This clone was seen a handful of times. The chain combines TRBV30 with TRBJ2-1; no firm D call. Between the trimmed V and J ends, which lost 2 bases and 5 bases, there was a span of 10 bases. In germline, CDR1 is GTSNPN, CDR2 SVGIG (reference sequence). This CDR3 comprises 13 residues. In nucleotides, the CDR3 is TGTGCCTGGAGTCCTCGGCTGGACAATGAGCAGTTCTTC. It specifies CAWSPRLDNEQFF.

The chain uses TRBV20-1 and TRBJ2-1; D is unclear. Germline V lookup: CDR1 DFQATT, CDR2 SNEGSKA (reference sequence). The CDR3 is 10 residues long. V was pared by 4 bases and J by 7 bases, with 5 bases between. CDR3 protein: CSAIWNEQFF. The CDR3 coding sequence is TGCAGTGCTATTTGGAATGAGCAGTTCTTC.

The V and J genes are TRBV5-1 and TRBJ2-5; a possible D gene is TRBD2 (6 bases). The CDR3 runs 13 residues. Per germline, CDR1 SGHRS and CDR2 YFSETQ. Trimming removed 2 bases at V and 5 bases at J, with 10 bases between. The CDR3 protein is CASSFGGVETQYF. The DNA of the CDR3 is TGCGCCAGCAGCTTCGGGGGAGTGGAGACCCAGTACTTC.

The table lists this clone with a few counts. CDR3 sequence: CAWRTAGYTF. CDR3 in DNA: TGTGCCTGGAGGACCGCGGGCTACACCTTC. This rearrangement joins TRBV30 to TRBJ1-2; D gene ambiguous. Germline V gives CDR1 GTSNPN, CDR2 SVGIG (reference sequence). CDR3 size: 10 residues. V lost 3 bases, J lost 8 bases, and 7 bases lay in between. The full variable domain, its missing parts supplied by reference TRBV30 and TRBJ1-2, is SQTIHQWPATLVQPVGSPLSLECTVEGTSNPNLYWYRQAAGRGLQLLFYSVGIGQISSEVPQNLSASRPQDRQFILSSKKLLLSDSGFYLCAWRTAGYTFGSGTRLTVV.

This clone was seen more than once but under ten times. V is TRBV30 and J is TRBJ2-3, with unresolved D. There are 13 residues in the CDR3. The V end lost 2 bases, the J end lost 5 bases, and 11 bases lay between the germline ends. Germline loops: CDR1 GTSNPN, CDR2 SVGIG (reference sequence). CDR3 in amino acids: CAWSPLLGDTQYF. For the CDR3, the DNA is TGTGCCTGGAGTCCCCTCCTTGGAGATACGCAGTATTTT.

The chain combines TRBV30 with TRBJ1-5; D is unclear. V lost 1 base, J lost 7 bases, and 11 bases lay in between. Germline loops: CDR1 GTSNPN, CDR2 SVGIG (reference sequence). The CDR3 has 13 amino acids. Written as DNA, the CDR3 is TGTGCCTGGAGTGAGGTGGCGAGACAGCCCCAGCATTTT. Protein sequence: CAWSEVARQPQHF.

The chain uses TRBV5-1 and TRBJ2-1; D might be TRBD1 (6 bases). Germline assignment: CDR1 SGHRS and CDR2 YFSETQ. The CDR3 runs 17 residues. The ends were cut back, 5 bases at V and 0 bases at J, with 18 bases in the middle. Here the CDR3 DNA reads TGCGCCAGCAGTCTGACTCAGGGGCGCAGCTCCTACAATGAGCAGTTCTTC. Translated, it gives CASSLTQGRSSYNEQFF.

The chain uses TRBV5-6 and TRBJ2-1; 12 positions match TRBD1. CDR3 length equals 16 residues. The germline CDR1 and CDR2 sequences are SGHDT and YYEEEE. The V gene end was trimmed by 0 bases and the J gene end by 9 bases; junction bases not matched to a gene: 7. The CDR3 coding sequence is TGTGCCAGCAGCTTGGCCGGGACAGGGGGCCGCGGTGAGCAGTTCTTC. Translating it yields CASSLAGTGGRGEQFF.

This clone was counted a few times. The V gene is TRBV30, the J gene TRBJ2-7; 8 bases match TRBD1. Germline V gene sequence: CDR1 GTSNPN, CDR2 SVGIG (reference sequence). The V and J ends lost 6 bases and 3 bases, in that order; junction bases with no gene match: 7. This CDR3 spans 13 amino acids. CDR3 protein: CACGPTGVYEQYF. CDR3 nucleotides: TGTGCCTGCGGGCCGACAGGGGTCTACGAGCAGTACTTC.

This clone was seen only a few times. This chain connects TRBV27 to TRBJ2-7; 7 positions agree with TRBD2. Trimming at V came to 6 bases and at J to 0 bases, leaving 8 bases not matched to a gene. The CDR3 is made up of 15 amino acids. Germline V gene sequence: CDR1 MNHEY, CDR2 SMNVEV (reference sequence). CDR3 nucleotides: TGTGCCAGCAGCCTACCCGGGAGGAGCTCCTACGAGCAGTACTTC. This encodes CASSLPGRSSYEQYF.

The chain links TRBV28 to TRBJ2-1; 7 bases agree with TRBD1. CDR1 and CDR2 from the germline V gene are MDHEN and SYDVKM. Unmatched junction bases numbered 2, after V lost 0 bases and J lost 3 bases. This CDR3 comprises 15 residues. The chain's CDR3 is CASSLWTGYYNEQFF. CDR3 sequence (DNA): TGTGCCAGCAGTTTATGGACAGGGTACTACAATGAGCAGTTCTTC. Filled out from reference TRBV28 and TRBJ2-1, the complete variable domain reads DVKVTQSSRYLVKRTGEKVFLECVQDMDHENMFWYRQDPGLGLRLIYFSYDVKMKEKGDIPEGYSVSREKKERFSLILESASTNQTSMYLCASSLWTGYYNEQFFGPGTRLTVL.

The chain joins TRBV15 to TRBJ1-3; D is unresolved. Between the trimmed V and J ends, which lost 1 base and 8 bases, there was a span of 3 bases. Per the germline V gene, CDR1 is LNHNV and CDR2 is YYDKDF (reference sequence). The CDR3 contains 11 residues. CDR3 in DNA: TGTGCCACCAGCAGAGGAGACACCATATATTTT. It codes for CATSRGDTIYF.